This TCR beta chain was recovered during a study of OX40 agonist ivuxolimab in advanced cancers. Study-wide points: Some nonresponders additionally presented with little normalized T-cell clonal expansion.

The table came from immunoSEQ multiplex PCR; TCRdb's copy has only in-frame clones and leaves some out. Seen here are roughly 48,000 clones, 80% to 90% observed once, and the top ten hold more than 8.5%. Looked up from germline, CDR1 is ENHRY and CDR2 is SYGVKD. Trimming cost V 8 bases and J 5 bases, with 15 bases left between them. CDR3 length: 14 amino acids. In the case of this clone: Its matching antigen is unknown.

The clonotype comes from an adult with an advanced solid tumor such as melanoma, head and neck, liver or kidney cancer. The chain has TRBV10-3 and TRBJ2-2; D might be TRBD1 or TRBD2, each matching 5 bases. The starting material was CD4+ or CD8+ T cells sorted from blood, obtained in a trial of the OX40 agonist ivuxolimab. The CDR3 DNA is TGTGCCATCTGGACATCCGAGGGGACCGGGGAGCTGTTTTTT. It yields the protein CAIWTSEGTGELFF.